One and the same sample provided the 4 T cell receptor beta chains below, sequenced in a study of blood T cell repertoires in COVID-19. Data came from immunoSEQ multiplex PCR; TCRdb stores just in-frame clones and leaves some out. The sample yields about 83,000 clones, around 87% seen once. The sample consisted of peripheral blood. The source of these receptors is a woman aged 50 to 60 with active or convalescent COVID-19.

This chain links TRBV4-1 with TRBJ2-6; 11 positions match TRBD2. CDR3 size: 21 residues. J was trimmed by 0 bases and V by 0 bases; bases with no gene match: 10. Germline lookup yields CDR1 MGHRA and CDR2 YSYEKL. The CDR3, as DNA: TGCGCCAGCAGCCAAGATAATGAGGCTAGCGGGGGGCGCTCTGGGGCCAACGTCCTGACTTTC. The encoded protein is CASSQDNEASGGRSGANVLTF.

The V and J genes are TRBV28 and TRBJ2-1; D may be TRBD2 (5 bases). There are 12 residues in the CDR3. Germline CDR1 and CDR2: MDHEN and SYDVKM. V dropped 8 bases and J dropped 6 bases, with 11 bases sitting between them. The CDR3 reads CASRRGFNEQFF. DNA of the CDR3: TGTGCCAGCCGTCGAGGGTTCAATGAGCAGTTCTTC. Looking up the rest from reference TRBV28 and TRBJ2-1 gives the full variable domain: DVKVTQSSRYLVKRTGEKVFLECVQDMDHENMFWYRQDPGLGLRLIYFSYDVKMKEKGDIPEGYSVSREKKERFSLILESASTNQTSMYLCASRRGFNEQFFGPGTRLTVL.

This chain links TRBV4-1 with TRBJ2-7; TRBD1 matches 8 bases. Per the germline V gene, CDR1 is MGHRA and CDR2 is YSYEKL. The J segment lost 3 bases and the V segment lost 6 bases, leaving 10 bases of the junction unmatched. The CDR3 has 15 amino acids. The DNA for the CDR3 is TGCGCCAGCAGTCTTGGACAGGGAAGGAGCTACGAGCAGTACTTC. Its translation: CASSLGQGRSYEQYF.

The V call is TRBV5-1, the J call TRBJ2-7; D possibly corresponds to TRBD1 (5 bases). V lost 1 base and J lost 4, with 15 bases in between. Germline V CDR1 and CDR2: SGHRS, YFSETQ. The CDR3 sequence is 15 residues long. This CDR3 is CASSLSQGTLYEQYF. In DNA form, the CDR3 reads TGCGCCAGCAGCTTGTCCCAGGGAACACTGTACGAGCAGTACTTC.